The clone carrying this T cell receptor beta chain was recorded once. The data were taken from a study of blood T cell repertoires in COVID-19. The germline V gene encodes CDR1 LGHDT and CDR2 YNNKEL (reference sequence). There are 14 residues in the CDR3. V lost 1 base and J 8 bases, leaving 14 bases between the germline ends. Authors' methods: Cell counts per sample came from amplifying reference gene primers. TCRdb's table, derived via immunoSEQ multiplex PCR, lists solely in-frame clones and lacks some. V and J calls and clone size come straight from that table; D and trimming were deduced from the DNA. The sample gives a few hundred thousand clones, around three quarters of which show up once; about 3.5% is in the top ten.

The specimen was peripheral blood. The V call is TRBV3-1 (or the pseudogene TRBV3-2), the J call TRBJ1-2, with D possibly TRBD1 on 5 matching bases. The sequence was obtained from a woman of 80 years or more with acute or convalescent COVID-19. CDR3 sequence reads: CASSQASGFVGYTF. For the CDR3, the DNA is TGTGCCAGCAGCCAAGCTTCAGGGTTTGTAGGCTACACCTTC.